This TCR beta chain derives from a study of T cell responses to AZD1222 COVID-19 vaccine. Points on this clone: The antigen is unknown.

Repertoires were generated with immunoSEQ multiplex PCR, while TCRdb's copy carries only in-frame clones and drops some. The table lists 150,000 to 200,000 clones, around 92% of them singletons, with 8% to 13% in the top ten. Study-level points and caveats: The study sampled repertoires only after the peak T cell response.

Germline CDR1 PRHDT, CDR2 FYEKMQ (reference sequence). The CDR3 loop spans 15 amino acids. The V and J ends lost 3 bases and 0 bases, in that order; junction bases with no gene match: 1. The TCR sequence derives from an adult in good health. The genes are TRBV13 and TRBJ2-3; 9 bases are a match to TRBD2. The sequencing used peripheral blood, collected on day 0 of AZD1222 vaccination. The CDR3 here is CASSLSGRSTDTQYF. CDR3 coding DNA: TGTGCCAGCAGCTTGAGCGGGAGGAGCACAGATACGCAGTATTTT.